A single sample is the source of the 13 T cell receptor beta chains below, sequenced in a study of monozygotic twins with inflammatory bowel disease (dated by TCRdb to the late 2010s). Library creation used 5' RACE. The sequencing machine was an Illumina HiSeq 2500. TCRdb reprocessed the public reads and reports one entry per CDR3 protein sequence, without DNA. Per the sample table, the count is fewer than 400,000 distinct CDR3 sequences. The top ten clones comprise approximately 5.9% of the sample. Sequencing used blood. These receptors originate from a human donor with ulcerative colitis or Crohn's disease, or a healthy co-twin of an affected twin (not recorded which).

The chain joins TRBV2 to TRBJ1-5. The CDR3 contains 13 residues. Germline V gives CDR1 SNHLY, CDR2 FYNNEI. CDR3 residues: CASSEAPHQPQHF.

The chain employs TRBV30 and TRBJ1-6. Germline loops: CDR1 GTSNPN, CDR2 SVGIG (reference sequence). The length of the CDR3 is 17 residues. CDR3 residues: CAWSVYSGSSYNSPLHF. The full variable domain, in which reference TRBV30 and TRBJ1-6 provide the parts outside the CDR3, is SQTIHQWPATLVQPVGSPLSLECTVEGTSNPNLYWYRQAAGRGLQLLFYSVGIGQISSEVPQNLSASRPQDRQFILSSKKLLLSDSGFYLCAWSVYSGSSYNSPLHFGNGTRLTVT.

The rearrangement joins TRBV5-1 to TRBJ1-4; TCRdb reports TRBD1, a call that lacks DNA to check it against. Germline V gene sequence: CDR1 SGHRS, CDR2 YFSETQ. The CDR3 has 16 amino acids. The CDR3 sequence: CASKPNAGTGREKLFF.

The rearrangement uses TRBV5-6 and TRBJ2-7; absent DNA, TCRdb's TRBD1 call cannot be checked. Germline V gives CDR1 SGHDT, CDR2 YYEEEE. CDR3 length: 17 amino acids. The CDR3 sequence: CASSGGGTLRRDYEQYF.

The rearrangement links TRBV4-1 to TRBJ2-5. The germline V gene has CDR1 MGHRA and CDR2 YSYEKL. The CDR3 extends over 13 amino acids. Here the CDR3 reads CASSQVVAETQYF.

The chain employs TRBV5-1 and TRBJ1-4; the TCRdb call, TRBD1, lacks DNA for checking. Germline V gene lookup returns CDR1 SGHRS and CDR2 YFSETQ. The CDR3 length is 15 residues. The CDR3 protein is CASGQGSTTNEKLFF.

CDR3 residues: CASIKAGATDTQYF. This sequence joins TRBV7-9 and TRBJ2-3; TCRdb's assignment of TRBD2 cannot be checked, as there is no DNA. Germline CDR1 is SEHNR and CDR2 is FQNEAQ (reference sequence). The CDR3 extends over 14 amino acids.

V gene TRBV27 combines with J gene TRBJ1-1. CDR1 is MNHEY, CDR2 SMNVEV, per germline (reference sequence). The CDR3 runs to 14 residues. This CDR3 is CASCRLGANTEAFF.

The chain links TRBV6-4 to TRBJ2-6; TCRdb calls TRBD2, which cannot be checked without DNA. Per the germline V gene, CDR1 is MRHNA and CDR2 is SNTAGT. This CDR3 region has 20 residues. Here the CDR3 reads CASSPLSPLAGGLGANVLTF.

This chain connects TRBV29-1 to TRBJ2-6; TCRdb's D gene call, TRBD2, goes unchecked for lack of DNA. The CDR3 covers 16 residues. The germline V gene has CDR1 SQVTM and CDR2 ANQGSEA. This chain's CDR3 is CSVEPLAVSGANVLTF.

The gene calls are TRBV20-1 and TRBJ2-7; TCRdb indicates TRBD1, and absent DNA this call remains unverified. The CDR3 covers 14 residues. Germline V gene lookup returns CDR1 DFQATT and CDR2 SNEGSKA (reference sequence). CDR3 in amino acids: CSASRPGGGYEQYF.

The rearrangement links TRBV7-2 to TRBJ2-2; checking the TCRdb D call of TRBD1 is not possible without DNA. CDR3 length equals 17 residues. Germline V gene data show CDR1 as SGHTA and CDR2 as FQGNSA. The CDR3 region is CASSSGQPGAGTGELFF.

The V call is TRBV5-4, the J call TRBJ2-3; TCRdb proposes TRBD1, but this gene call is untestable without DNA. Germline CDR1 SGHNT, CDR2 YYREEE (reference sequence). The CDR3 contains 14 residues. CDR3 protein: CASSGPGGPDTQYF.